Each of the 26 T cell receptor beta chains below was sequenced from the same sample in a study of blood T cell repertoires in COVID-19. Method: immunoSEQ multiplex PCR; TCRdb's copy keeps in-frame clones and lacks some. The data contain 140,000 to 150,000 clones, 70% to 85% of them singletons. The source material was peripheral blood. These receptor sequences come from a man in his 60s with active or convalescent COVID-19.

The chain uses TRBV5-4 and TRBJ2-5; 9 bases match TRBD1. The CDR3 has 18 amino acids. CDR1 and CDR2 (germline): SGHNT, YYREEE (reference sequence). J gave up 7 bases and V 4 bases, and 20 bases lay outside the gene matches. The CDR3 DNA sequence: TGTGCCAGCAGCCCCGAGCCCGGGACAGGGTTTCGAAGGGGGACCCAGTACTTC. Translation gives CASSPEPGTGFRRGTQYF. The whole variable domain, remainder taken from reference TRBV5-4 and TRBJ2-5, is ETGVTQSPTHLIKTRGQQVTLRCSSQSGHNTVSWYQQALGQGPQFIFQYYREEENGRGNFPPRFSGLQFPNYSSELNVNALELDDSALYLCASSPEPGTGFRRGTQYFGPGTRLLVL.

The chain joins TRBV20-1 to TRBJ2-1; D call uncertain. The V end lost 6 bases, the J end lost 5 bases, and 5 bases lay between the germline ends. The CDR3 is 10 amino acids. CDR1 and CDR2 (germline): DFQATT, SNEGSKA (reference sequence). Written as DNA, the CDR3 is TGCAGTGCAAACAACAATGAGCAGTTCTTC. Translating gives CSANNNEQFF.

The chain couples TRBV15 to TRBJ2-7; 9 nucleotides line up with TRBD2. This CDR3 has 16 residues. In germline, CDR1 is LNHNV, CDR2 YYDKDF (reference sequence). The trim removed 0 bases at V and 2 bases at J, leaving 5 bases unmatched. CDR3 bases: TGTGCCACCAGCAGAGAGGGACTAGCAGGAACCTACGAGCAGTACTTC. Translating it yields CATSREGLAGTYEQYF.

The chain has TRBV27 and TRBJ2-1, with 7 bases lining up with TRBD2. After removal of 3 bases from V and 0 bases from J, the junction contained 5 bases not matched to a gene. Germline V CDR1 and CDR2: MNHEY, SMNVEV (reference sequence). The CDR3 spans 16 residues. The CDR3 loop reads CASSLGGGPSYNEQFF. The CDR3 bases are TGTGCCAGCAGTTTGGGGGGGGGACCCTCCTACAATGAGCAGTTCTTC.

This rearrangement joins TRBV11-3 to TRBJ1-2; 12 bases are shared with TRBD1. V was clipped by 5 bases and J by 8 bases; unmatched bases: 12. The CDR3 runs 16 residues. Germline lookup yields CDR1 SGHNT and CDR2 YENEEA. The CDR3 region is CASSAGQGAALGGYTF. The DNA of the CDR3 is TGTGCCAGCAGCGCGGGACAGGGGGCGGCCCTTGGAGGCTACACCTTC.

The rearrangement uses TRBV25-1 and TRBJ2-5, with a weak D call TRBD1 (5 bases). Trimming removed 4 bases from V and 5 bases from J, with 11 bases in between. This CDR3 spans 13 amino acids. The germline CDR1 and CDR2 sequences are MGHDK and SYGVNS. The CDR3 DNA reads as TGTGCCAGCAGTGTTCAAGGGGCTGAGACCCAGTACTTC. Translating gives CASSVQGAETQYF.

This clone was counted between two and nine times. The chain joins TRBV2 to TRBJ1-2; D ambiguous. V was cut by 1 base and J by 8 bases, with 14 bases left in between. Germline values: CDR1 SNHLY, CDR2 FYNNEI. The CDR3 spans 14 residues. CDR3: CASSEGQSFTGYTF. In nucleotides, the CDR3 is TGTGCCAGCAGTGAAGGGCAGTCTTTTACGGGCTACACCTTC.

J is TRBJ1-4 and V is TRBV30, with D perhaps TRBD1 (5 bases). CDR3 size: 13 residues. The V and J ends lost 3 bases and 6 bases respectively, with 11 bases between them. Germline CDR1 is GTSNPN and CDR2 is SVGIG (reference sequence). The CDR3 DNA is TGTGCCTGGAGCCAGGGTCCCCATGAAAAACTGTTTTTT. It specifies CAWSQGPHEKLFF.

The chain joins TRBV6-5 to TRBJ2-2, with D possibly TRBD2 on 6 matching bases. This CDR3 is built from 15 residues. CDR1 is MNHEY and CDR2 is SVGAGI in the germline V gene. Trimming took 7 bases from V and 0 from J, leaving 12 bases between them. The CDR3 here is CASTLAVPNTGELFF. In DNA, the CDR3 is TGTGCCAGCACCTTAGCGGTTCCGAACACCGGGGAGCTGTTTTTT.

V gene TRBV4-1 combines with J gene TRBJ1-2; TRBD1 aligns across 7 bases. Germline CDR1 and CDR2: MGHRA and YSYEKL. Unmatched junction bases numbered 5, after V lost 1 base and J lost 0 bases. The length of the CDR3 is 16 residues. CDR3 sequence: CASSQAQGQSNYGYTF. CDR3 in DNA: TGCGCCAGCAGCCAAGCTCAGGGACAGTCTAACTATGGCTACACCTTC.

The chain is built from TRBV4-1 and TRBJ2-1; maybe TRBD1 (5 bases). Germline assignment: CDR1 MGHRA and CDR2 YSYEKL. The CDR3 totals 16 residues. The V end lost 1 base, the J end lost 0 bases, and 10 bases lay between the germline ends. The DNA for the CDR3 is TGCGCCAGCAGCCAAGTAGGGCAGGGCTCCTACAATGAGCAGTTCTTC. It encodes CASSQVGQGSYNEQFF.

The CDR3 bases are TGTGCCAGCAGTGGTCGGACTAGTGGAAGGGGGGAGACCCAGTACTTC. Protein sequence: CASSGRTSGRGETQYF. V usage is TRBV6-1 and J usage is TRBJ2-5, with a tentative D call TRBD2 (7 bases). The V gene lost 4 bases and the J gene lost 5 bases, with 20 bases spanning the gap. CDR1 MNHNS and CDR2 SASEGT come from the germline V gene. The CDR3 length is 16 residues.

The chain carries TRBV10-1 and TRBJ1-1, with D uncertain. The V gene lost 0 bases and the J gene lost 4 bases, with 6 bases spanning the gap. CDR3 length: 13 amino acids. CDR1 is WNHNN and CDR2 is SYGVQD in the germline V gene (reference sequence). CDR3 sequence reads: CASSESRSTEAFF. In nucleotides, the CDR3 is TGCGCCAGCAGTGAGTCCCGCAGCACTGAAGCTTTCTTT.

The V and J genes are TRBV6-5 and TRBJ1-3; 8 positions agree with TRBD1. V shed 5 bases, J shed 4 bases, and the junction held 7 bases outside the gene matches. The CDR3 runs 15 residues. The germline V gene has CDR1 MNHEY and CDR2 SVGAGI. CDR3: CASSTGQGTGNTIYF. Written as DNA, the CDR3 is TGTGCCAGCAGTACTGGACAGGGTACAGGAAACACCATATATTTT.

This sequence joins TRBV5-1 and TRBJ1-1; D unresolved. The germline CDR1 and CDR2 sequences are SGHRS and YFSETQ. The CDR3 extends over 15 amino acids. Trimming removed 1 base at V and 1 base at J, with 11 bases between. This CDR3 reads CASSLLSGSNTEAFF. CDR3 DNA sequence: TGCGCCAGCAGCTTGTTATCGGGATCGAACACTGAAGCTTTCTTT.

The chain joins TRBV7-6 to TRBJ1-6; D is ambiguous. The CDR3 runs to 13 residues. Per the germline V gene, CDR1 is SGHVS and CDR2 is FNYEAQ. Trimming left V 5 bases short and J 8 bases short, with 10 bases between. This CDR3 reads CASSLVGDSPLHF. CDR3 sequence (DNA): TGTGCCAGCAGCCTAGTGGGCGATTCACCCCTCCACTTT.

The count of this clone is one. J is TRBJ2-5 and V is TRBV18; 8 bases map to TRBD2. V lost 3 bases and J lost 2; bases outside the gene matches: 11. Germline CDR1 is KGHSH and CDR2 is LQKENI. The CDR3 extends over 17 amino acids. The CDR3 here is CASSPRGGPNIQETQYF. Here the CDR3 DNA reads TGTGCCAGCTCACCCCGGGGGGGACCGAACATACAAGAGACCCAGTACTTC.

J is TRBJ1-4 and V is TRBV5-1, with a possible D match to TRBD1 (6 bases). The germline gives CDR1 SGHRS, CDR2 YFSETQ. Trimming cost V 4 bases and J 10 bases, with 17 bases left between them. The length of the CDR3 is 14 residues. CDR3 region: CASSIRDPQGKLFF. In nucleotides, the CDR3 is TGCGCCAGCAGCATCCGGGACCCACAGGGAAAACTGTTTTTT.

The chain couples TRBV19 to TRBJ1-2; D gene uncertain. V lost 1 base to trimming and J lost 8 bases, with 14 bases between them. This CDR3 is 14 amino acids long. Germline CDR1 is LNHDA and CDR2 is SQIVND (reference sequence). CDR3 region: CASSIVAGLRGYTF. As DNA, the CDR3 is TGTGCCAGTAGTATAGTGGCAGGACTTCGGGGCTACACCTTC.

The chain couples TRBV18 to TRBJ1-2; TRBD1 matches 7 bases. V lost 6 bases and J lost 4; bases outside the gene matches: 11. The CDR3 contains 15 residues. Germline CDR1 is KGHSH and CDR2 is LQKENI. The CDR3 is CASSQTGQTIYGYTF. As DNA, the CDR3 is TGTGCCAGCTCGCAAACGGGACAGACGATCTATGGCTACACCTTC.

J is TRBJ1-5 and V is TRBV30; TRBD1 agrees at 11 bases. The CDR3 totals 14 residues. J was trimmed by 0 bases and V by 8 bases; bases with no gene match: 3. CDR1 and CDR2 from the germline V gene are GTSNPN and SVGIG (reference sequence). The CDR3 sequence: CASGTGGSNQPQHF. The CDR3 DNA is TGTGCCAGTGGGACAGGGGGTAGCAATCAGCCCCAGCATTTT.

The V and J genes are TRBV4-3 and TRBJ1-4; 9 positions agree with TRBD1. This CDR3 has 17 residues. In germline, CDR1 is LGHNA, CDR2 YSLEER. V dropped 0 bases and J dropped 7; count of bases not matched to a gene: 9. CDR3 amino acids: CASSQDLTGGRGEKLFF. CDR3 sequence (DNA): TGCGCCAGCAGCCAAGATCTTACAGGGGGCCGGGGTGAAAAACTGTTTTTT.

J is TRBJ1-1 and V is TRBV12-3 or TRBV12-4; D remains ambiguous. Deletions cut 6 bases from V and 1 base from J, with 9 bases between. This CDR3 spans 13 amino acids. The CDR3 region is CASRYGENTEAFF. The CDR3 DNA reads TGTGCCAGCAGGTACGGGGAGAACACTGAAGCTTTCTTT.

V and J are TRBV18 and TRBJ1-5, with a tentative D call TRBD1 (6 bases). Trimming stripped 3 bases from V and 3 bases from J, with 12 bases between. CDR1 is KGHSH and CDR2 is LQKENI in the germline V gene. The CDR3 is 15 residues long. The CDR3 sequence is CASSPPTGHNQPQHF. CDR3 DNA sequence: TGTGCCAGCTCACCTCCGACAGGACACAATCAGCCCCAGCATTTT.

The rearrangement links TRBV11-2 to TRBJ2-3; TRBD2 aligns across 7 bases. V dropped 0 bases and J dropped 5; count of bases not matched to a gene: 17. The length of the CDR3 is 19 residues. From germline, CDR1 is SGHAT and CDR2 FQNNGV. This chain's CDR3 is CASSLDLGGALRWGDTQYF. CDR3 DNA sequence: TGTGCCAGCAGCTTAGATCTGGGAGGGGCCCTACGGTGGGGAGATACGCAGTATTTT.

V and J are TRBV7-2 and TRBJ1-5; D possibly corresponds to TRBD1 (6 bases). This CDR3 is 15 amino acids long. Germline loops: CDR1 SGHTA, CDR2 FQGNSA. Deletions cut 5 bases from V and 6 bases from J, with 17 bases between. CDR3 coding DNA: TGTGCCAGCAGCCCGACAGGAGGACCGGGTCAGCCCCAGCATTTT. Its translation: CASSPTGGPGQPQHF.